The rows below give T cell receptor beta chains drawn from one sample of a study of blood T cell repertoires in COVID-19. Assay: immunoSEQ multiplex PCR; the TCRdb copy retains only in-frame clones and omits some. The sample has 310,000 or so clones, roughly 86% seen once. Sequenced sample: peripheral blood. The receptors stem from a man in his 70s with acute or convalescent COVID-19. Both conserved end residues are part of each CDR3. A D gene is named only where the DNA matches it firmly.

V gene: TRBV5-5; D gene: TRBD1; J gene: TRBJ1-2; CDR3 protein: CASSPGQVYGYTF
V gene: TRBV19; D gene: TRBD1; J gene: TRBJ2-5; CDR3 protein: CATRRSRGQETQYF
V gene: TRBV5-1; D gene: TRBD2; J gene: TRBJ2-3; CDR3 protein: CASSRRTSGRGTTGPRNTDTQYF
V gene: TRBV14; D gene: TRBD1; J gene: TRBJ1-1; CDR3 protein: CASSPRQGLIVGAFF
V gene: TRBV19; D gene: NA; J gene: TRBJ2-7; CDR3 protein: CASSTQQRGPYEQYF
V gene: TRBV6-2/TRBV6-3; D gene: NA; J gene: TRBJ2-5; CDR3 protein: CASSLFRTAGGETQYF
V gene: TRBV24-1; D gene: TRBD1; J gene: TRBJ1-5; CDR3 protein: CATSAMAGGGNQPQHF
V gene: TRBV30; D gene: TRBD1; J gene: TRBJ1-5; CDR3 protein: CAWSHGQGGWPQHF
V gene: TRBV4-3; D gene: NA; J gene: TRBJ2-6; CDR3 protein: CASSQDHPGAGANVLTF
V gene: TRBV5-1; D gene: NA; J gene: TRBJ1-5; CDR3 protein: CASSLDPDQPQHF
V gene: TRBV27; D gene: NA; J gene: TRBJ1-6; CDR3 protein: CASMLGGGDSPLHF
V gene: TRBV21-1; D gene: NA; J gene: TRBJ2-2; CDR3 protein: CASSKDQGDPMNTGELFF
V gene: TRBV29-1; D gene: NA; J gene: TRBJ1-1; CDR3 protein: CSVEKQEGTEAFF
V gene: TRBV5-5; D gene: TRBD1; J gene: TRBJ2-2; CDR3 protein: CASSPRTGVDTGELFF